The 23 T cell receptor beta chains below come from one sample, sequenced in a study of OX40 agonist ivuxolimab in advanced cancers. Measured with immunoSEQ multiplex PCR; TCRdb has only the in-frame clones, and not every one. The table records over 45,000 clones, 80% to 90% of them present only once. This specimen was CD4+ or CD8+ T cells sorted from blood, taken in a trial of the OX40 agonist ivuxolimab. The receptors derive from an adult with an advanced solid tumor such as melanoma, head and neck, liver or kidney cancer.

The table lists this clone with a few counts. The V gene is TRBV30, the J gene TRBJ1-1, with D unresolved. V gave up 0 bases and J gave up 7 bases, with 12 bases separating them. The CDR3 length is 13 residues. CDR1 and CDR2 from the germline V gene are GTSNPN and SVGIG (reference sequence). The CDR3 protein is CAWSVSGQLEAFF. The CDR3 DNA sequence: TGTGCCTGGAGTGTATCCGGCCAGCTTGAAGCTTTCTTT.

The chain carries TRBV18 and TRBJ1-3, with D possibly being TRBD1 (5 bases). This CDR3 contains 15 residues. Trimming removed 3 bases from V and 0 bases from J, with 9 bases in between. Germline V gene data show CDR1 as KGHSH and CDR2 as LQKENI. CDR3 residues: CASSPGDRSGNTIYF. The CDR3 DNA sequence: TGTGCCAGCTCACCGGGGGATCGCTCTGGAAACACCATATATTTT. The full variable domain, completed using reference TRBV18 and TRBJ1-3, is NAGVMQNPRHLVRRRGQEARLRCSPMKGHSHVYWYRQLPEEGLKFMVYLQKENIIDESGMPKERFSAEFPKEGPSILRIQQVVRGDSAAYFCASSPGDRSGNTIYFGEGSWLTVV.

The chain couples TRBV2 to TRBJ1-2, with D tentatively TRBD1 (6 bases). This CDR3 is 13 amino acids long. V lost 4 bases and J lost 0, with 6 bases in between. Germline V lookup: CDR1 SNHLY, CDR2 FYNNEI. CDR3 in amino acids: CASSGTANYGYTF. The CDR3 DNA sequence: TGTGCCAGCAGTGGGACAGCTAACTATGGCTACACCTTC.

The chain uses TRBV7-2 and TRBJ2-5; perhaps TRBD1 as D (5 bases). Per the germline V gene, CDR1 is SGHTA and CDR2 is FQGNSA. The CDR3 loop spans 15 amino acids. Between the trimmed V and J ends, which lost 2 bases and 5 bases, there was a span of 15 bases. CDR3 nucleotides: TGTGCCAGCAGCTTAAACCCAGGGTTCGAGGAGACCCAGTACTTC. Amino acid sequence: CASSLNPGFEETQYF.

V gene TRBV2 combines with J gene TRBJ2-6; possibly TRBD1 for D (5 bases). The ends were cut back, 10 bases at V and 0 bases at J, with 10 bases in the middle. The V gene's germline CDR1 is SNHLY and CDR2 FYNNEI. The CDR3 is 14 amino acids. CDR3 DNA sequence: TGTGCCAAGAAGCAGGGCTCTGGGGCCAACGTCCTGACTTTC. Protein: CAKKQGSGANVLTF.

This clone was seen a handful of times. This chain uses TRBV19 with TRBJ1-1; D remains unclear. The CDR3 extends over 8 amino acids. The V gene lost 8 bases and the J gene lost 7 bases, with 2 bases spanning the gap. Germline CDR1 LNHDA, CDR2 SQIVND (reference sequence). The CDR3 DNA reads TGTGCCAGTGGTGAAGCTTTCTTT. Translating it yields CASGEAFF.

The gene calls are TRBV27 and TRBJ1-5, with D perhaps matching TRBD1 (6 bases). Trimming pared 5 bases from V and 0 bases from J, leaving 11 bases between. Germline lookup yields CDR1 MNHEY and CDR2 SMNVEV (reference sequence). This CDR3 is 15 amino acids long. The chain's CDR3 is CASSLGTSSNQPQHF. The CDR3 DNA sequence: TGTGCCAGCAGTCTGGGGACATCTAGCAATCAGCCCCAGCATTTT.

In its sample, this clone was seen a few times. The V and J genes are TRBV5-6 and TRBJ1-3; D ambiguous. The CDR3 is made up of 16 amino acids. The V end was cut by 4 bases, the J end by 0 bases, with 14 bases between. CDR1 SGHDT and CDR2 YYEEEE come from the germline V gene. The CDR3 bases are TGTGCCAGCAGCCTGCCTACAGTGACCTCTGGAAACACCATATATTTT. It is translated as CASSLPTVTSGNTIYF.

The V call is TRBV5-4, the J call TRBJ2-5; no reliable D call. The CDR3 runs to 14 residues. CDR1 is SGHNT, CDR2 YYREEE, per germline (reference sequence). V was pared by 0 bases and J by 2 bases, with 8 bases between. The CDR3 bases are TGTGCCAGCAGCTTGGCAACTCCTCAAGAGACCCAGTACTTC. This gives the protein CASSLATPQETQYF.

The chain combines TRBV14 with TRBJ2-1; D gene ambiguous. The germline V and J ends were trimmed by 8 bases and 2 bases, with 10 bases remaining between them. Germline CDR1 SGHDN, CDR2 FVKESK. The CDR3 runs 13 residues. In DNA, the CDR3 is TGTGCCAGCGGTAGGAACCCCTACAATGAGCAGTTCTTC. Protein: CASGRNPYNEQFF.

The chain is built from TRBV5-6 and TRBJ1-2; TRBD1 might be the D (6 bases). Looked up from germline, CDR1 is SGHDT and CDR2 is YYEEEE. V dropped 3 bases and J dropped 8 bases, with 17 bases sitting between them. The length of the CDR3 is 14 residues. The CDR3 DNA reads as TGTGCCAGCAGCTCTTTCGAGGGGGGGCAAGGCTACACCTTC. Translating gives CASSSFEGGQGYTF. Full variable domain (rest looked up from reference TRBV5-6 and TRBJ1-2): DAGVTQSPTHLIKTRGQQVTLRCSPKSGHDTVSWYQQALGQGPQFIFQYYEEEERQRGNFPDRFSGHQFPNYSSELNVNALLLGDSALYLCASSSFEGGQGYTFGSGTRLTVV.

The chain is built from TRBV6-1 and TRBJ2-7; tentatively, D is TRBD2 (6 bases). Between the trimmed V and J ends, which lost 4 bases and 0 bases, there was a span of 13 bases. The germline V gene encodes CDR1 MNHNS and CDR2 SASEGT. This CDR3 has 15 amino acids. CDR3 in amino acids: CASSGGTASSYEQYF. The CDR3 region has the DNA TGTGCCAGCAGTGGCGGGACCGCGAGCTCCTACGAGCAGTACTTC.

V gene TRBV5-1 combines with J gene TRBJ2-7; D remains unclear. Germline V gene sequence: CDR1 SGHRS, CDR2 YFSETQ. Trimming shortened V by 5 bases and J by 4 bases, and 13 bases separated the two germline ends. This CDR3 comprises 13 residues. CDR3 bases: TGCGCCAGCAGGGCCGCCACGCAATACGAGCAGTACTTC. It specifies CASRAATQYEQYF.

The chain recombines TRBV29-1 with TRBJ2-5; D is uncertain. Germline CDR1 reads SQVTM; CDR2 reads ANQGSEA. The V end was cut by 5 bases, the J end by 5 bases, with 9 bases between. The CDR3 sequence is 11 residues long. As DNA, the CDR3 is TGCAGCGTTAGGGTAGGGGAGACCCAGTACTTC. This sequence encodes CSVRVGETQYF.

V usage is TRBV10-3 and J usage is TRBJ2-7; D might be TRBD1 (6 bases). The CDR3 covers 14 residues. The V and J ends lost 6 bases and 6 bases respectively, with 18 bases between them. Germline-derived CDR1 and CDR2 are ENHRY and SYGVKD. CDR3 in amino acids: CAIRRTDPRGEQYF. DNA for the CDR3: TGTGCCATCAGGAGGACAGACCCCCGGGGCGAGCAGTACTTC.

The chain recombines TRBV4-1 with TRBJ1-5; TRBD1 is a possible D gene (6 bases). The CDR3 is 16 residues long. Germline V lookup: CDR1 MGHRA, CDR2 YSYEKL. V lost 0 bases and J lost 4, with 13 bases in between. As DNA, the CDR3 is TGCGCCAGCAGCCAAGATTTAACAGGGAGGAATCAGCCCCAGCATTTT. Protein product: CASSQDLTGRNQPQHF.

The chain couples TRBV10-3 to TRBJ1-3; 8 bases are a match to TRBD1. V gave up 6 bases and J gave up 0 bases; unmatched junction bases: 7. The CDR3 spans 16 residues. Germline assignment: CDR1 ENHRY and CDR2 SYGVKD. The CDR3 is CAISPGQGYSGNTIYF. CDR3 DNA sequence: TGTGCCATCAGCCCCGGACAGGGTTACTCTGGAAACACCATATATTTT.

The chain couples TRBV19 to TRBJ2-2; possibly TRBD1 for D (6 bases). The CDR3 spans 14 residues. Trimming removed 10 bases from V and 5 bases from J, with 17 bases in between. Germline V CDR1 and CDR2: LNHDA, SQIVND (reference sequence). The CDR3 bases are TGTGCCACGTCCGCAGGGGTTGGGACCGGGGAGCTGTTTTTT. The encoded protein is CATSAGVGTGELFF. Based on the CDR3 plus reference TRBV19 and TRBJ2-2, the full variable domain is DGGITQSPKYLFRKEGQNVTLSCEQNLNHDAMYWYRQDPGQGLRLIYYSQIVNDFQKGDIAEGYSVSREKKESFPLTVTSAQKNPTAFYLCATSAGVGTGELFFGEGSRLTVL.

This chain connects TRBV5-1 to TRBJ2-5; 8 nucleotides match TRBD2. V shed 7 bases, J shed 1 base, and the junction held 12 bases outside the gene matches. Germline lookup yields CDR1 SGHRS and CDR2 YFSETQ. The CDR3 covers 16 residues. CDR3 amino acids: CASAIGSGSPQETQYF. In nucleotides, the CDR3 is TGCGCCAGCGCTATCGGGAGCGGGAGTCCCCAAGAGACCCAGTACTTC.

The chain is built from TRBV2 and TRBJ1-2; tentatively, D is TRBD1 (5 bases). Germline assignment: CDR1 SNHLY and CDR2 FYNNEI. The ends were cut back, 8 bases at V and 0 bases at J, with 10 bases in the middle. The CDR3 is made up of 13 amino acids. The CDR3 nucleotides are TGTGCCAGCTTAGAGACAGCTAACTATGGCTACACCTTC. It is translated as CASLETANYGYTF.

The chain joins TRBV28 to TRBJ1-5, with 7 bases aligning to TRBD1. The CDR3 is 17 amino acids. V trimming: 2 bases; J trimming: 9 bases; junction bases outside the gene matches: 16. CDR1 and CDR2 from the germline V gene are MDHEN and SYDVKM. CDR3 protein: CASSLSAGTARERPQHF. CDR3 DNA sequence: TGTGCCAGCAGTTTAAGCGCTGGGACAGCGCGTGAGAGGCCCCAGCATTTT.

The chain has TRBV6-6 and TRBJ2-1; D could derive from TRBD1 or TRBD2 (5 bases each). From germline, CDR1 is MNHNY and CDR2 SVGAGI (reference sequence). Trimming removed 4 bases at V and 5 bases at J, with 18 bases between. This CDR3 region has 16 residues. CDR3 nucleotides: TGTGCCAGCAGTTCTCGAGGGGCTAGCTCACACAATGAGCAGTTCTTC. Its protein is CASSSRGASSHNEQFF.

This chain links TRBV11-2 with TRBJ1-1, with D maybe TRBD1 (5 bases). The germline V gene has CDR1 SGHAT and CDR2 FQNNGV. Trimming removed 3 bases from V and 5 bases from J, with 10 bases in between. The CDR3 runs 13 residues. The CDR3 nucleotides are TGTGCCAGCAGCTTTTTACAGGAAACTGAAGCTTTCTTT. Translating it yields CASSFLQETEAFF.